This T cell receptor beta chain was found in a study of T cells after somatic rescue of genetic block. Trimming stripped 0 bases from V and 1 base from J, with 15 bases between. The germline V gene has CDR1 MGHRA and CDR2 YSYEKL. The CDR3 is 17 residues long. TCRdb's copy holds only in-frame clones and misses some; the assay was immunoSEQ multiplex PCR. The sample lists 68,000 or so clones, 80% to 95% seen once, with 2.9% in the top ten. What was sequenced was peripheral blood mononuclear cells (PBMCs). V and J are TRBV4-1 and TRBJ1-1; D is possibly TRBD1 (6 bases). The sequence was obtained from a man aged 40-55 years. CDR3 sequence: CASSQETGNRKNTEAFF. For the CDR3, the DNA is TGCGCCAGCAGCCAAGAGACAGGTAATAGGAAGAACACTGAAGCTTTCTTT.